The 29 T cell receptor beta chains below were found in one sample sequenced in a study of CD8 T cells in Susac syndrome. RNA totalling about 0.5 to 1 ug underwent reverse transcription with random hexamers. TCRdb ran MiXCR on the immunoSEQ multiplex PCR reads and lists one entry per CDR3 protein. Among about 130,000 distinct CDR3 sequences, more than 90% were seen once, and the ten largest hold 0.07% to 0.09%. Sequenced sample: CD4+ T cells from PBMCs. The source of these receptors is a human donor in good health.

The genes are TRBV3-1 and TRBJ2-7; 10 bases match TRBD1. With 4 bases clipped from V and 4 bases from J, the junction kept 7 bases outside the gene matches. The CDR3 sequence is 15 residues long. Germline loops: CDR1 LGHDT, CDR2 YNNKEL (reference sequence). CDR3 loop: CASSRPGTGVYEQYF. CDR3 coding DNA: TGTGCCAGCAGCCGCCCAGGGACAGGGGTTTACGAGCAGTACTTC.

V is TRBV7-2 and J is TRBJ2-3; 7 bases line up with TRBD1. V lost 5 bases, J lost 2 bases, and 7 bases stayed unmatched. Germline lookup yields CDR1 SGHTA and CDR2 FQGNSA. The CDR3 spans 15 residues. The CDR3, as DNA: TGTGCCAGCAGCGCTCAGGGGACAGTCACAGATACGCAGTATTTT. Its protein product is CASSAQGTVTDTQYF.

This chain joins TRBV5-1 and TRBJ1-5; weak D call: TRBD1 (5 bases). The CDR3 is 14 amino acids. The germline CDR1 and CDR2 sequences are SGHRS and YFSETQ. Trimming pared 0 bases from V and 3 bases from J, leaving 7 bases between. Here the CDR3 reads CASSLEGPNQPQHF. CDR3 coding DNA: TGCGCCAGCAGCTTGGAGGGGCCCAATCAGCCCCAGCATTTT.

V usage is TRBV6-2 or TRBV6-3 and J usage is TRBJ2-1, with D possibly being TRBD2 (6 bases). The length of the CDR3 is 12 residues. Trimming shortened V by 5 bases and J by 14 bases, and 16 bases separated the two germline ends. Germline-derived CDR1 and CDR2 are MNHEY and SVGEGT. The CDR3 coding sequence is TGTGCCAGCAGTCCGAGGGACTCCCTAAAGTTCTTC. Translated, it gives CASSPRDSLKFF.

The rearrangement links TRBV19 to TRBJ2-7, with 7 nucleotides matching TRBD1. The junction had 9 bases not matched to a gene; V was cut back by 7 bases and J by 6 bases. CDR1 LNHDA and CDR2 SQIVND come from the germline V gene (reference sequence). CDR3 size: 13 residues. This chain's CDR3 is CASTKDRAGEQYF. CDR3 coding DNA: TGTGCCAGTACTAAAGACAGGGCTGGCGAGCAGTACTTC.

The CDR3 here is CAISAGTSGSFEQYF. The CDR3 region has the DNA TGTGCCATCAGCGCTGGGACTAGCGGGAGCTTCGAGCAGTACTTC. The genes are TRBV10-3 and TRBJ2-7; 14 bases map to TRBD2. The CDR3 consists of 15 residues. The junction had 7 bases not matched to a gene; V was cut back by 6 bases and J by 6 bases. Germline lookup yields CDR1 ENHRY and CDR2 SYGVKD.

The CDR3 spells CSARGTEAFF. DNA for the CDR3: TGCAGTGCTAGAGGCACTGAAGCTTTCTTT. The chain joins TRBV20-1 to TRBJ1-1; D is undetermined. Looked up from germline, CDR1 is DFQATT and CDR2 is SNEGSKA (reference sequence). V was shortened by 1 base and J by 4 bases, with 1 base between the two germline ends. The CDR3 runs 10 residues.

The chain joins TRBV18 to TRBJ2-4, with D perhaps given as TRBD1 or TRBD2 (5 bases each). CDR3 length: 15 residues. Trimming took 6 bases from V and 2 from J, leaving 14 bases between them. The germline V gene encodes CDR1 KGHSH and CDR2 LQKENI. In nucleotides, the CDR3 is TGTGCCAGCTCCGCGCCCGGGGCCACCAAAAACATTCAGTACTTC. This gives the protein CASSAPGATKNIQYF.

V usage is TRBV27 and J usage is TRBJ1-2; weak D call: TRBD1 (6 bases). V lost 6 bases and J 8 bases, leaving 13 bases between the germline ends. This CDR3 has 12 amino acids. Germline values: CDR1 MNHEY, CDR2 SMNVEV (reference sequence). This CDR3 is CASRDRSGGYTF. The CDR3 nucleotides are TGTGCCAGCAGGGACAGATCAGGAGGCTACACCTTC.

This rearrangement joins TRBV4-3 to TRBJ2-1; D might be TRBD1 (5 bases). Germline CDR1 is LGHNA and CDR2 is YSLEER. V lost 2 bases, J lost 3 bases, and 8 bases lay in between. This CDR3 spans 14 amino acids. The CDR3 sequence is CASSQPGRYNEQFF. The CDR3 bases are TGCGCCAGCAGCCAACCAGGGCGCTACAATGAGCAGTTCTTC.

The chain is built from TRBV13 and TRBJ2-7; D unclear. Germline-derived CDR1 and CDR2 are PRHDT and FYEKMQ (reference sequence). The CDR3 contains 12 residues. The ends were cut back, 0 bases at V and 3 bases at J, with 3 bases in the middle. CDR3 in amino acids: CASSLGVYEQYF. CDR3 nucleotide sequence: TGTGCCAGCAGCTTAGGGGTCTACGAGCAGTACTTC.

A single count supports this clonotype. The chain uses TRBV2 and TRBJ2-2, with 8 nucleotides matching TRBD2. The ends lost 9 bases at V and 4 bases at J; junction bases unmatched: 4. Germline CDR1 reads SNHLY; CDR2 reads FYNNEI. The CDR3 runs to 13 residues. CDR3 nucleotide sequence: TGTGCCAGTTCTAGCGGGTCCACCGGGGAGCTGTTTTTT. Its protein is CASSSGSTGELFF.

The chain carries TRBV20-1 and TRBJ2-3; TRBD2 matches at 7 bases. The CDR3 has 14 residues. Germline V lookup: CDR1 DFQATT, CDR2 SNEGSKA (reference sequence). Losses at the gene ends were 5 bases for V and 0 bases for J; bases not matched to a gene: 5. CDR3 in DNA: TGCAGTGCTCGGCGTAGCGGGAGCACAGATACGCAGTATTTT. Translating gives CSARRSGSTDTQYF.

The chain recombines TRBV7-2 with TRBJ1-3; no clear D gene. Germline V gene data show CDR1 as SGHTA and CDR2 as FQGNSA. V gave up 1 base and J gave up 0 bases, with 7 bases separating them. The CDR3 is 15 amino acids. CDR3 sequence: CASSLVSSSGNTIYF. The CDR3 DNA reads TGTGCCAGCAGCTTAGTTTCGAGCTCTGGAAACACCATATATTTT.

The chain employs TRBV10-3 and TRBJ2-7; tentative D call: TRBD1 (5 bases). The CDR3 runs to 13 residues. Germline CDR1 is ENHRY and CDR2 is SYGVKD. The V and J ends lost 7 bases and 6 bases respectively, with 16 bases between them. CDR3 amino acids: CAITEDTLSEQYF. The CDR3 nucleotides read TGTGCCATCACAGAGGACACTTTATCCGAGCAGTACTTC.

The count of this clonotype is one. The J gene is TRBJ2-1, the V gene TRBV5-8; 11 bases fit TRBD2. The CDR3 loop spans 16 amino acids. Germline lookup yields CDR1 SGHTS and CDR2 YDEGEE. The V and J ends lost 3 bases and 5 bases, in that order; junction bases with no gene match: 7. The CDR3 DNA reads TGTGCCAGCAGCTCTGGACTAGCGGGTTCCGACAATGAGCAGTTCTTC. Translated: CASSSGLAGSDNEQFF.

The chain uses TRBV24-1 and TRBJ2-1, with TRBD2 matching 12 bases. Trimming took 3 bases from V and 0 from J; bases not matched to a gene: 5. CDR1 KGHDR and CDR2 SFDVKD come from the germline V gene. The CDR3 contains 18 residues. The CDR3 sequence: CATSDAGTSGYSYNEQFF. In DNA, the CDR3 is TGTGCCACCAGTGATGCCGGGACTAGCGGGTACTCCTACAATGAGCAGTTCTTC.

V usage is TRBV29-1 and J usage is TRBJ1-1; maybe TRBD1 (5 bases). Germline V CDR1 and CDR2: SQVTM, ANQGSEA. V lost 4 bases and J lost 1, with 10 bases in between. The CDR3 consists of 13 residues. The CDR3 region is CSVVWGGNTEAFF. In nucleotides, the CDR3 is TGCAGCGTTGTATGGGGGGGGAACACTGAAGCTTTCTTT. Combining the CDR3 with reference TRBV29-1 and TRBJ1-1 gives the whole variable domain SAVISQKPSRDICQRGTSLTIQCQVDSQVTMMFWYRQQPGQSLTLIATANQGSEATYESGFVIDKFPISRPNLTFSTLTVSNMSPEDSSIYLCSVVWGGNTEAFFGQGTRLTVV.

V usage is TRBV24-1 and J usage is TRBJ2-1, with 9 positions matching TRBD2. The J segment lost 7 bases and the V segment lost 10 bases, leaving 10 bases of the junction unmatched. There are 14 residues in the CDR3. CDR1 is KGHDR, CDR2 SFDVKD, per germline. The CDR3 reads CATTAGGPGNEQFF. CDR3 coding DNA: TGTGCCACGACGGCGGGAGGGCCTGGGAATGAGCAGTTCTTC.

The chain joins TRBV6-2 or TRBV6-3 to TRBJ1-4, with 8 bases identical to TRBD1. This CDR3 region has 13 residues. From germline, CDR1 is MNHEY and CDR2 SVGEGT. V gave up 5 bases and J gave up 13 bases; unmatched junction bases: 9. This CDR3 reads CASSVDRGLRLFF. The CDR3 DNA sequence: TGTGCCAGCAGTGTTGACAGGGGACTACGACTGTTTTTT.

V usage is TRBV6-2 or TRBV6-3 and J usage is TRBJ1-1; 8 nucleotides agree with TRBD1. CDR1 and CDR2 from the germline V gene are MNHEY and SVGEGT. This CDR3 has 15 residues. With 2 bases clipped from V and 5 bases from J, the junction kept 7 bases outside the gene matches. The chain's CDR3 is CASSYPRGQRTEAFF. Written as DNA, the CDR3 is TGTGCCAGCAGTTACCCCAGGGGGCAGAGGACTGAAGCTTTCTTT.

The J gene is TRBJ2-1, the V gene TRBV27; D gene uncertain. V lost 6 bases to trimming and J lost 4 bases, with 7 bases between them. Germline V CDR1 and CDR2: MNHEY, SMNVEV (reference sequence). This CDR3 spans 12 amino acids. The chain's CDR3 is CASSERYNEQFF. CDR3 coding DNA: TGTGCCAGCAGCGAAAGGTACAATGAGCAGTTCTTC.

This rearrangement joins TRBV10-3 to TRBJ2-5; TRBD2 is a possible D gene (5 bases). This CDR3 region has 13 residues. The V end was cut by 4 bases, the J end by 5 bases, with 11 bases between. Germline V gene lookup returns CDR1 ENHRY and CDR2 SYGVKD. The CDR3 bases are TGTGCCATCAGTGTGGGTAGCGAGGAGACCCAGTACTTC. This translates into CAISVGSEETQYF.

The V and J genes are TRBV27 and TRBJ2-7; 7 bases line up with TRBD2. Germline V CDR1 and CDR2: MNHEY, SMNVEV (reference sequence). The CDR3 is 16 amino acids. The J segment lost 4 bases and the V segment lost 3 bases, leaving 12 bases of the junction unmatched. CDR3 sequence: CASSFGRASVNYEQYF. In DNA form, the CDR3 reads TGTGCCAGCAGTTTTGGGAGGGCAAGTGTTAATTACGAGCAGTACTTC.

The chain links TRBV3-1 to TRBJ2-3; TRBD2 aligns across 8 bases. The germline V gene has CDR1 LGHDT and CDR2 YNNKEL (reference sequence). V trimming: 4 bases; J trimming: 6 bases; junction bases outside the gene matches: 12. CDR3 length: 16 amino acids. Here the CDR3 DNA reads TGTGCCAGCAGCCCAACAGCGGGAGTCTCTTTCGATACGCAGTATTTT. This sequence encodes CASSPTAGVSFDTQYF.

This chain links TRBV7-9 with TRBJ1-1; 8 bases fit TRBD1. Trimming removed 7 bases from V and 0 bases from J; junction bases left unmatched: 1. CDR3 size: 13 residues. Germline loops: CDR1 SEHNR, CDR2 FQNEAQ (reference sequence). The CDR3 protein is CASKDRVNTEAFF. CDR3 coding DNA: TGTGCCAGCAAGGACAGGGTGAACACTGAAGCTTTCTTT.

The chain is built from TRBV18 and TRBJ1-5, with D hard to call. The V and J ends lost 3 bases and 15 bases respectively, with 15 bases between them. The CDR3 runs to 12 residues. Germline CDR1 reads KGHSH; CDR2 reads LQKENI. CDR3 sequence: CASSPPGAIWHF. CDR3 DNA sequence: TGTGCCAGCTCACCGCCCGGCGCAATTTGGCATTTT.

V and J are TRBV4-3 and TRBJ2-1; D is perhaps TRBD2 (9 bases). The germline V and J ends were trimmed by 0 bases and 2 bases, with 17 bases remaining between them. The germline gives CDR1 LGHNA, CDR2 YSLEER. The CDR3 is 18 residues long. CDR3 nucleotides: TGCGCCAGCAGCCAAGATCAGGGGGCTAGCGGGGCCTACAATGAGCAGTTCTTC. It codes for CASSQDQGASGAYNEQFF.

V is TRBV2 and J is TRBJ2-5, with D uncertain. Trimming left V 4 bases short and J 6 bases short, with 12 bases between. CDR1 SNHLY and CDR2 FYNNEI come from the germline V gene. The length of the CDR3 is 13 residues. The CDR3 nucleotides read TGTGCCAGCAGTGCTACAGAGGTGAAGACCCAGTACTTC. This sequence encodes CASSATEVKTQYF.